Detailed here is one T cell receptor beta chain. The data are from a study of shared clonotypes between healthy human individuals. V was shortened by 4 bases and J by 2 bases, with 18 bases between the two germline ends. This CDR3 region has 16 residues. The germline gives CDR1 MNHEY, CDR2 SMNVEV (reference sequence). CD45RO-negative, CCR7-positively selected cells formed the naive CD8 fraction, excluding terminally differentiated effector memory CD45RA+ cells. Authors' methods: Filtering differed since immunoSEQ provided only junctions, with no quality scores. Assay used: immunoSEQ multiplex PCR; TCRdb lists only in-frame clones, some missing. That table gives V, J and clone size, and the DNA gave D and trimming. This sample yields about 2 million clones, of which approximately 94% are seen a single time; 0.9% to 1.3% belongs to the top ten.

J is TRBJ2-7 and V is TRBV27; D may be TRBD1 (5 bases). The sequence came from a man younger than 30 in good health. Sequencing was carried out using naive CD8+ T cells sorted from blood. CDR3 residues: CASSSTGPTYPYEQYF. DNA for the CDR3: TGTGCCAGCAGTTCCACAGGACCTACCTATCCCTACGAGCAGTACTTC.